The 12 T cell receptor beta chains in this list originate from one sample, sequenced in a study of blood T cell repertoires in COVID-19 (dated by TCRdb to about 2020). Libraries were made using the immunoSEQ multiplex PCR assay. What TCRdb holds here is the immuneACCESS table cut down to in-frame rearrangements. Part of the clones is not present; checked against another copy, under half of the missing clones reflect an unresolved V gene, and the others are unexplained. Counted in this sample were roughly 63,000 clones; over 70% of them appeared once. Roughly 2.3% of the sample lies in the top ten. Sequenced sample: peripheral blood. The origin of the receptors is a human donor in a cohort sampled during active COVID-19.

This chain joins TRBV19 and TRBJ1-4; D is unclear. The CDR3 consists of 16 residues. With 0 bases removed from V and 10 bases from J, the gap between germline ends came to 18 bases. CDR1 and CDR2 from the germline V gene are LNHDA and SQIVND (reference sequence). The CDR3 DNA reads as TGTGCCAGTAGTATAGAAAGCAGGCCTACCGGTGGAAAACTGTTTTTT. Residues: CASSIESRPTGGKLFF.

This clone appeared once. V usage is TRBV5-1 and J usage is TRBJ1-2; 7 positions match TRBD1. V was pared by 4 bases and J by 5 bases, with 8 bases of the junction left unmatched. CDR3 length: 14 residues. Germline values: CDR1 SGHRS, CDR2 YFSETQ. DNA for the CDR3: TGCGCCAGCAGCCTGTCACAGGGGAAATATGGCTACACCTTC. The encoded protein is CASSLSQGKYGYTF. Filled out from reference TRBV5-1 and TRBJ1-2, the complete variable domain reads KAGVTQTPRYLIKTRGQQVTLSCSPISGHRSVSWYQQTPGQGLQFLFEYFSETQRNKGNFPGRFSGRQFSNSRSEMNVSTLELGDSALYLCASSLSQGKYGYTFGSGTRLTVV.

The CDR3 protein is CASSPGQTSGYTF. Here the CDR3 DNA reads TGTGCCAGCAGCCCCGGACAGACATCTGGCTACACCTTC. V and J are TRBV3-1 (or the pseudogene TRBV3-2) and TRBJ1-2; weak D call: TRBD1 (6 bases). The germline gives CDR1 LGHDT, CDR2 YNNKEL (reference sequence). V lost 4 bases, J lost 7 bases, and 13 bases lay in between. The CDR3 has 13 amino acids.

The rearrangement links TRBV6-2 or TRBV6-3 to TRBJ2-1, with 10 positions matching TRBD2. V shed 5 bases, J shed 4 bases, and the junction held 8 bases outside the gene matches. The germline V gene encodes CDR1 MNHEY and CDR2 SVGEGT. The CDR3 is 16 residues long. In DNA, the CDR3 is TGTGCCAGCAGTGTACTTACTAGCGGGAAATACAATGAGCAGTTCTTC. It yields the protein CASSVLTSGKYNEQFF.

The J gene is TRBJ2-4, the V gene TRBV4-1, with 10 bases lining up with TRBD2. The V gene end was trimmed by 3 bases and the J gene end by 0 bases; junction bases not matched to a gene: 8. Germline CDR1 is MGHRA and CDR2 is YSYEKL. The CDR3 has 18 amino acids. The DNA for the CDR3 is TGCGCCAGCAGCCATGGACTAGCGGCCCCCCTAGCCAAAAACATTCAGTACTTC. Translation gives CASSHGLAAPLAKNIQYF.

CDR3 residues: CASRHGEVGELFF. In DNA, the CDR3 is TGTGCCAGCCGACACGGGGAAGTCGGGGAGCTGTTTTTT. The rearrangement uses TRBV7-2 and TRBJ2-2, with TRBD2 as a possible D gene (5 bases). CDR3 length: 13 amino acids. The germline gives CDR1 SGHTA, CDR2 FQGNSA. Trimming pared 8 bases from V and 7 bases from J, leaving 14 bases between.

The chain is built from TRBV30 and TRBJ2-3; no clear D gene. Germline assignment: CDR1 GTSNPN and CDR2 SVGIG (reference sequence). This CDR3 is 11 amino acids long. Trimming took 4 bases from V and 6 from J, leaving 8 bases between them. CDR3 protein: CAWTVRDTQYF. The CDR3 bases are TGTGCCTGGACAGTTCGTGATACGCAGTATTTT.

The rearrangement uses TRBV5-4 and TRBJ1-1; TRBD1 is a possible D gene (5 bases). V was clipped by 4 bases and J by 5 bases, with 21 bases between them. Germline values: CDR1 SGHNT, CDR2 YYREEE (reference sequence). CDR3 size: 16 residues. CDR3 loop: CASSHRRQRMSTEAFF. CDR3 DNA: TGTGCCAGCAGCCACCGCCGACAGCGTATGTCGACTGAAGCTTTCTTT.

The CDR3 DNA reads TGTGCCACCAGTGATCCTCGAACAGGGAAGAATTATGGCTACACCTTC. This translates into CATSDPRTGKNYGYTF. The rearrangement uses TRBV24-1 and TRBJ1-2; maybe TRBD1 (6 bases). The CDR3 consists of 16 residues. Between the trimmed V and J ends, which lost 3 bases and 5 bases, there was a span of 18 bases. Germline V CDR1 and CDR2: KGHDR, SFDVKD.

The V call is TRBV20-1, the J call TRBJ1-2; maybe TRBD1 (5 bases). The length of the CDR3 is 13 residues. V was trimmed by 3 bases and J by 3 bases, leaving 11 bases between them. CDR1 DFQATT and CDR2 SNEGSKA come from the germline V gene (reference sequence). In DNA, the CDR3 is TGCAGTGCTAGTGGCCAGGGCGACTATGGCTACACCTTC. Encoded protein: CSASGQGDYGYTF.

The chain couples TRBV11-1 to TRBJ2-7; unclear D gene. In germline, CDR1 is SGHAT, CDR2 FQDESV (reference sequence). The V gene lost 6 bases and the J gene lost 3 bases, with 18 bases spanning the gap. The CDR3 consists of 15 residues. CDR3 nucleotides: TGTGCCAGCAGTCACTTCGCCGCAGGTGGCTACGAGCAGTACTTC. Translating gives CASSHFAAGGYEQYF.

The genes are TRBV5-1 and TRBJ2-7; maybe TRBD2 (6 bases). This CDR3 is built from 16 residues. V lost 0 bases, J lost 0 bases, and 13 bases lay in between. Germline CDR1 and CDR2: SGHRS and YFSETQ. CDR3 coding DNA: TGCGCCAGCAGCTTGGGCGGGGCGGTCGGCTCCTACGAGCAGTACTTC. It is translated as CASSLGGAVGSYEQYF.